The source of this TCR beta chain is a study of blood T cell repertoires in COVID-19. The wider study: The United States, Italy and Spain were the sources of the acute and convalescent COVID-19 samples.

V was clipped by 1 base and J by 1 base, with 10 bases between them. The CDR3 has 16 residues. CDR1 and CDR2 from the germline V gene are SGHNT and YENEEA. In the original workflow: From reference gene primer amplification, estimates of nucleated cell counts were derived. Data came from immunoSEQ multiplex PCR; TCRdb stores just in-frame clones and leaves some out. The V and J calls and clone size are taken from that table; D and trimming were inferred from the DNA. Among 310,000 or so clones listed, approximately 90% were seen once. Enrollees, roughly 18 to 90 years old, lived in some 24 US areas. Self-reported history from a screening survey and questionnaire set each donor's cohort.

The V call is TRBV11-3, the J call TRBJ2-2; D is possibly TRBD2 (6 bases). This sequence originates from a young woman who had recovered from COVID-19. The sample was PBMCs or T cells enriched from blood (not recorded which). The CDR3 coding sequence is TGTGCCAGCAGCTTAGTCGGAGCGGGGAACACCGGGGAGCTGTTTTTT. This encodes CASSLVGAGNTGELFF.